A single sample is the source of the 5 T cell receptor beta chains below, sequenced in a study of shared T cell receptors in the human thymus. The protocol was immunoSEQ multiplex PCR, while the TCRdb copy is restricted to in-frame clones and leaves out a portion. Here the sample spans approximately 580,000 clones, around three quarters being singletons. The sample was also linked to a second study, of human thymus T cells.

The sequenced material came from thymocytes. The receptors shown here come from a boy less than two years old with a congenital heart defect.

This clone was observed a handful of times. The chain carries TRBV5-4 and TRBJ2-1, with 8 bases matching TRBD2. This CDR3 has 13 residues. J was trimmed by 7 bases and V by 0 bases; bases with no gene match: 0. Germline CDR1 and CDR2: SGHNT and YYREEE (reference sequence). The chain's CDR3 is CASSLVAGNEQFF. In DNA, the CDR3 is TGTGCCAGCAGCTTGGTAGCGGGGAATGAGCAGTTCTTC.

The chain joins TRBV6-5 to TRBJ2-5; 8 bases are shared with TRBD2. This CDR3 is 13 amino acids long. V was clipped by 4 bases and J by 5 bases; unmatched bases: 3. The germline V gene encodes CDR1 MNHEY and CDR2 SVGAGI. For the CDR3, the DNA is TGTGCCAGCAGTTCCCCGGGGGGGGAGACCCAGTACTTC. It yields the protein CASSSPGGETQYF.

V gene TRBV7-4 combines with J gene TRBJ2-7, with D perhaps matching TRBD1 (6 bases). V lost 5 bases, J lost 2 bases, and 19 bases lay in between. The CDR3 totals 16 residues. Germline-derived CDR1 and CDR2 are SGHVT and SQSDAQ. This chain's CDR3 is CASSTGDRNGTYEQYF. The CDR3 region has the DNA TGTGCCAGCAGCACAGGAGACAGGAACGGGACCTACGAGCAGTACTTC.

This chain joins TRBV7-9 and TRBJ1-2; D is perhaps TRBD1 (6 bases). Germline CDR1 and CDR2: SEHNR and FQNEAQ (reference sequence). This CDR3 region has 16 residues. V was pared by 4 bases and J by 9 bases, with 24 bases between. The CDR3 sequence: CASSSHRGTGKYRYTF. The CDR3 bases are TGTGCCAGCAGCTCTCATAGGGGAACAGGGAAGTACCGCTACACCTTC. The full variable domain, with the rest looked up from reference TRBV7-9 and TRBJ1-2, is DTGVSQNPRHKITKRGQNVTFRCDPISEHNRLYWYRQTLGQGPEFLTYFQNEAQLEKSRLLSDRFSAERPKGSFSTLEIQRTEQGDSAMYLCASSSHRGTGKYRYTFGSGTRLTVV.

The rearrangement links TRBV2 to TRBJ1-5; 7 nucleotides line up with TRBD1. Germline CDR1 SNHLY, CDR2 FYNNEI. The CDR3 sequence is 14 residues long. Unmatched junction bases numbered 5, after V lost 8 bases and J lost 1 base. CDR3 sequence reads: CASAQGGSNQPQHF. Here the CDR3 DNA reads TGTGCCAGCGCCCAGGGGGGAAGCAATCAGCCCCAGCATTTT.